Listed here are 22 T cell receptor beta chains from one sample, sequenced in a study of cytomegalovirus exposure and HLA in healthy donors. Vbeta (60) and Jbeta (13) primers were used in the PCR. Method: immunoSEQ multiplex PCR; TCRdb's copy keeps in-frame clones and lacks some. The sample totals tens of thousands of clones. Sequencing was performed on PBMCs. These receptors all stem from a man between 45 and 60 years old in good health and CMV-seropositive.

The rearrangement uses TRBV9 and TRBJ2-5, with D possibly being TRBD1 (6 bases). Trimming stripped 0 bases from V and 3 bases from J, with 6 bases between. Germline CDR1 and CDR2: SGDLS and YYNGEE. The CDR3 is made up of 13 amino acids. The CDR3 DNA reads TGTGCCAGCAGCGTAGGACAGGAAGAGACCCAGTACTTC. As protein: CASSVGQEETQYF.

The chain employs TRBV5-6 and TRBJ2-5; TRBD2 agrees at 8 bases. This CDR3 spans 16 amino acids. Looked up from germline, CDR1 is SGHDT and CDR2 is YYEEEE. The V gene end was trimmed by 0 bases and the J gene end by 1 base; junction bases not matched to a gene: 5. The CDR3 DNA reads as TGTGCCAGCAGCTTGGTTAGGCGGGGGGTCCAAGAGACCCAGTACTTC. Protein product: CASSLVRRGVQETQYF.

The genes are TRBV25-1 and TRBJ1-2; no reliable D call. The germline V and J ends were trimmed by 3 bases and 4 bases, with 15 bases remaining between them. Germline loops: CDR1 MGHDK, CDR2 SYGVNS. CDR3 size: 15 residues. CDR3 sequence reads: CASSDGVYSGYGYTF. The CDR3 DNA reads as TGTGCCAGCAGTGACGGAGTCTATTCGGGCTATGGCTACACCTTC.

This chain joins TRBV4-3 and TRBJ2-1; D remains ambiguous. The germline gives CDR1 LGHNA, CDR2 YSLEER. The CDR3 has 16 residues. Trimming removed 1 base from V and 9 bases from J, with 19 bases in between. The CDR3 DNA reads TGCGCCAGCAGCCAAGTACATAGTCCCCTGACGGGTGAGCAGTTCTTC. This sequence encodes CASSQVHSPLTGEQFF.

The chain combines TRBV9 with TRBJ2-2; a possible D gene is TRBD2 (5 bases). V gave up 0 bases and J gave up 4 bases, with 10 bases separating them. CDR3 length equals 15 residues. Looked up from germline, CDR1 is SGDLS and CDR2 is YYNGEE. The CDR3 sequence is CASSVEGVSTGELFF. As DNA, the CDR3 is TGTGCCAGCAGCGTAGAGGGAGTCAGCACCGGGGAGCTGTTTTTT.

The chain recombines TRBV30 with TRBJ1-5, with TRBD1 as a possible D gene (6 bases). V was shortened by 1 base and J by 6 bases, with 10 bases between the two germline ends. This CDR3 comprises 13 residues. Germline loops: CDR1 GTSNPN, CDR2 SVGIG (reference sequence). The CDR3 here is CAWSDRDGQPQHF. The CDR3 DNA reads as TGTGCCTGGAGTGACAGGGACGGTCAGCCCCAGCATTTT.

The rearrangement uses TRBV13 and TRBJ1-1; maybe TRBD1 (5 bases). Per germline, CDR1 PRHDT and CDR2 FYEKMQ (reference sequence). V was pared by 2 bases and J by 8 bases, with 15 bases between. The length of the CDR3 is 14 residues. The CDR3 DNA reads TGTGCCAGCAGCTTATTGGGTGGGGACTACGAAGCTTTCTTT. Protein: CASSLLGGDYEAFF.

The chain couples TRBV28 to TRBJ1-5, with D perhaps matching TRBD1 (6 bases). The ends were cut back, 7 bases at V and 7 bases at J, with 17 bases in the middle. The length of the CDR3 is 14 residues. Germline V gives CDR1 MDHEN, CDR2 SYDVKM. CDR3 in amino acids: CASTNTGRGQPQHF. The CDR3 coding sequence is TGTGCCAGCACAAACACAGGGCGAGGGCAGCCCCAGCATTTT. Complete variable domain (other parts from reference TRBV28 and TRBJ1-5): DVKVTQSSRYLVKRTGEKVFLECVQDMDHENMFWYRQDPGLGLRLIYFSYDVKMKEKGDIPEGYSVSREKKERFSLILESASTNQTSMYLCASTNTGRGQPQHFGDGTRLSIL.

The gene calls are TRBV5-4 and TRBJ2-3; 8 bases are a match to TRBD2. Trimming removed 0 bases from V and 6 bases from J; junction bases left unmatched: 9. Germline CDR1 SGHNT, CDR2 YYREEE (reference sequence). This CDR3 region has 16 residues. CDR3 nucleotide sequence: TGTGCCAGCAGCTTGGAAGATAGCGGGGACGTTGATACGCAGTATTTT. This sequence encodes CASSLEDSGDVDTQYF.

V and J are TRBV9 and TRBJ2-2; a weak D match, TRBD2 (6 bases). Germline V gene lookup returns CDR1 SGDLS and CDR2 YYNGEE. The V gene lost 2 bases and the J gene lost 4 bases, with 15 bases spanning the gap. This CDR3 has 16 amino acids. CDR3 in amino acids: CASSVEGTAPTGELFF. CDR3 nucleotide sequence: TGTGCCAGCAGCGTCGAGGGGACTGCCCCCACCGGGGAGCTGTTTTTT.

The rearrangement uses TRBV9 and TRBJ2-5, with 7 bases identical to TRBD2. This CDR3 has 18 residues. The J segment lost 5 bases and the V segment lost 2 bases, leaving 18 bases of the junction unmatched. Germline CDR1 reads SGDLS; CDR2 reads YYNGEE. CDR3 amino acids: CASSVRPLGGSSFETQYF. As DNA, the CDR3 is TGTGCCAGCAGCGTGAGGCCCTTGGGCGGGAGTAGTTTCGAGACCCAGTACTTC.

The chain recombines TRBV27 with TRBJ2-1; the D gene is possibly TRBD2 (6 bases). Trimming took 0 bases from V and 8 from J, leaving 20 bases between them. Per the germline V gene, CDR1 is MNHEY and CDR2 is SMNVEV (reference sequence). There are 17 residues in the CDR3. CDR3 nucleotide sequence: TGTGCCAGCAGTTTATCGCCCAGCGGACTCAGGAGGGATGAGCAGTTCTTC. This translates into CASSLSPSGLRRDEQFF.

This rearrangement joins TRBV7-9 to TRBJ2-3; D gene unclear. Germline lookup yields CDR1 SEHNR and CDR2 FQNEAQ (reference sequence). This CDR3 has 11 amino acids. Trimming took 4 bases from V and 6 from J, leaving 5 bases between them. Here the CDR3 reads CASSSQDTQYF. The CDR3 DNA is TGTGCCAGCAGCTCCCAGGATACGCAGTATTTT. The full variable domain, in which reference TRBV7-9 and TRBJ2-3 provide the parts outside the CDR3, is DTGVSQNPRHKITKRGQNVTFRCDPISEHNRLYWYRQTLGQGPEFLTYFQNEAQLEKSRLLSDRFSAERPKGSFSTLEIQRTEQGDSAMYLCASSSQDTQYFGPGTRLTVL.

In nucleotides, the CDR3 is TGTGCCAGCAGCAAGTGGGGCCAGAGCAGCTCCTACAATGAGCAGTTCTTC. As protein: CASSKWGQSSSYNEQFF. The rearrangement links TRBV27 to TRBJ2-1; D is perhaps TRBD1 (5 bases). Trimming removed 6 bases from V and 0 bases from J, with 18 bases in between. Germline V gene data show CDR1 as MNHEY and CDR2 as SMNVEV (reference sequence). This CDR3 comprises 17 residues.

The chain recombines TRBV27 with TRBJ2-1, with D tentatively TRBD2 (5 bases). Germline CDR1 reads MNHEY; CDR2 reads SMNVEV (reference sequence). CDR3 length: 14 amino acids. V lost 4 bases to trimming and J lost 1 base, with 8 bases between them. The CDR3 loop reads CASSYQRSYNEQFF. For the CDR3, the DNA is TGTGCCAGCAGTTACCAGCGGTCCTACAATGAGCAGTTCTTC.

V is TRBV7-2 and J is TRBJ2-5, with 12 bases fitting TRBD2. The CDR3 covers 19 residues. V dropped 6 bases and J dropped 5; count of bases not matched to a gene: 19. Looked up from germline, CDR1 is SGHTA and CDR2 is FQGNSA. In nucleotides, the CDR3 is TGTGCCAGCAGGGGGAGGGCTAGCGGGAGGGAACTCCCAGGGGAGACCCAGTACTTC. Its protein product is CASRGRASGRELPGETQYF.

V gene TRBV30 combines with J gene TRBJ2-1; D might be TRBD2 (6 bases). CDR3 length: 13 amino acids. Trimming left V 3 bases short and J 3 bases short, with 9 bases between. In germline, CDR1 is GTSNPN, CDR2 SVGIG (reference sequence). CDR3 DNA: TGTGCCTGGAGCGGGAGTTTCTACAATGAGCAGTTCTTC. This codes for CAWSGSFYNEQFF.

This chain uses TRBV7-8 with TRBJ2-7; 8 bases align to TRBD2. Germline V CDR1 and CDR2: SGHVS, FQNEAQ. The length of the CDR3 is 16 residues. Trimming cost V 1 base and J 3 bases; bases outside gene matches: 8. CDR3 in amino acids: CASSLGESGRHYEQYV. The CDR3 DNA reads as TGTGCCAGCAGCTTAGGCGAGAGCGGGAGACACTACGAGCAGTACGTC.

The chain employs TRBV9 and TRBJ2-3; 11 bases line up with TRBD2. CDR1 is SGDLS, CDR2 YYNGEE, per germline. V lost 0 bases, J lost 3 bases, and 6 bases stayed unmatched. This CDR3 has 17 residues. CDR3 loop: CASSVATSGRMTDTQYF. The DNA of the CDR3 is TGTGCCAGCAGCGTAGCAACTAGCGGGAGAATGACAGATACGCAGTATTTT.

This sequence joins TRBV4-3 and TRBJ2-1, with TRBD2 identical over 10 bases. V lost 4 bases, J lost 2 bases, and 2 bases stayed unmatched. CDR1 is LGHNA, CDR2 YSLEER, per germline. This CDR3 comprises 15 residues. CDR3 loop: CASSRGLAAYNEQFF. CDR3 coding DNA: TGCGCCAGCAGCCGAGGACTAGCGGCCTACAATGAGCAGTTCTTC.

The CDR3 region is CASSLAGEVAYEQYF. The CDR3 DNA reads TGTGCCAGCAGCTTAGCAGGGGAGGTCGCCTACGAGCAGTACTTC. This chain uses TRBV7-6 with TRBJ2-7, with D tentatively TRBD2 (6 bases). CDR1 SGHVS and CDR2 FNYEAQ come from the germline V gene. The CDR3 runs 15 residues. Trimming stripped 0 bases from V and 2 bases from J, with 11 bases between.

The gene calls are TRBV6-5 and TRBJ1-1; tentative D call: TRBD1 (6 bases). The V end was cut by 7 bases, the J end by 5 bases, with 14 bases between. The germline V gene encodes CDR1 MNHEY and CDR2 SVGAGI. The CDR3 runs to 13 residues. The CDR3 nucleotides are TGTGCCAGCAAAATTACAGGGCTGACTGAAGCTTTCTTT. Translating gives CASKITGLTEAFF.